In this sample, the clone carrying this T cell receptor (beta chain) turned up many times. These data come from a study of T cell repertoires in cytomegalovirus infection. The V end was cut by 1 base, the J end by 7 bases, with 8 bases between. Germline CDR1 and CDR2: SGHVS and FNYEAQ. The CDR3 runs to 13 residues. TCRdb passed the reads through MiXCR, listing each CDR3 protein once. This table holds about 140,000 distinct CDR3 sequences, roughly 6.5% found once. The material sequenced was PBMCs. The sequence was collected from a human donor in good health (CMV status not recorded). Some clones in this sample may be carry-over from other donors' samples. This chain uses TRBV7-6 with TRBJ2-1, with unresolved D. The CDR3 region has the DNA TGTGCCAGCAGCTTAGGCTGGCAAAATGAGCAGTTCTTC. It encodes CASSLGWQNEQFF.